A selection of T cell receptor beta chains follows, all from one sample in a study of shared clonotypes between healthy human individuals. Data came from immunoSEQ multiplex PCR; TCRdb stores just in-frame clones and leaves some out. The table lists about 1.1 million clones, approximately 80% of them singletons, with approximately 0.5% in the top ten. Sequenced sample: memory CD4+ T cells from PBMCs. All receptors come from a man aged 18 to 29 in good health. Some clones in this sample may be carry-over from other donors' samples. CDR3s include the opening cysteine and the closing phenylalanine or tryptophan. A D gene is named only where the DNA matches it firmly. Clone size is given for some rows only: seen once, a few or many times, or a class if the clone is expanded.

j_call v_call clone_size d_call cdr3_aa cdr3_nt
TRBJ2-2 TRBV4-2 - - CASSQDGASPGELFF TGTGCCAGCAGCCAAGATGGAGCCAGCCCCGGGGAGCTGTTTTTT
TRBJ1-1 TRBV4-2 few - CASSQSEFGEAFF TGTGCCAGCAGCCAATCCGAATTTGGCGAAGCTTTCTTT
TRBJ2-1 TRBV7-6 - - CASSQTNTYNEQFF TGTGCCAGCAGCCAGACTAATACCTACAATGAGCAGTTCTTC
TRBJ2-3 TRBV19 many - CASSTMAGTQGISGTQYF TGTGCCAGTAGTACGATGGCCGGGACTCAGGGTATCAGTGGTACGCAGTATTTT
TRBJ1-5 TRBV5-1 once - CASSAGSNQPQHF TGCGCCAGCAGTGCCGGGAGCAATCAGCCCCAGCATTTT
TRBJ1-5 TRBV28 - - CASSFLRRGIQPQHF TGTGCCAGCAGTTTTTTGAGAAGGGGGATTCAGCCCCAGCATTTT
TRBJ1-5 TRBV28 - - CAARSRGNQPQHF TGTGCCGCGCGGTCGCGAGGCAATCAGCCCCAGCATTTT
TRBJ2-3 TRBV6-1 - - CASSEPRLGTDTQYF TGTGCCAGCAGTGAGCCCCGTCTAGGTACAGATACGCAGTATTTT
TRBJ1-3 TRBV30 - - CAWKLTAGNTIYF TGTGCCTGGAAATTGACAGCCGGAAACACCATATATTTT
TRBJ2-1 TRBV30 - TRBD2 CAWSVLGGYNEQFF TGTGCCTGGAGTGTACTCGGGGGGTACAATGAGCAGTTCTTC
TRBJ1-2 TRBV28 - - CATGRGIYGYTF TGTGCCACCGGGAGGGGCATCTATGGCTACACCTTC
TRBJ2-7 TRBV2 - TRBD1 CASSEVDRVFAYF TGTGCCAGCAGTGAAGTGGACAGGGTCTTTGCGTACTTC
TRBJ1-1 TRBV29-1 - TRBD1 CSVEYRGGEAFF TGCAGCGTTGAGTACAGGGGGGGAGAAGCTTTCTTT
TRBJ1-2 TRBV7-3 - - CASSLGPNYGYTF TGTGCCAGCAGCCTCGGTCCTAACTATGGCTACACCTTC
TRBJ2-3 TRBV28 - TRBD1 CASSEGTGGDTQYF TGTGCCAGCAGTGAAGGGACAGGGGGGGATACGCAGTATTTT
TRBJ1-1 TRBV2 - - CASSAGEIEAFF TGTGCCAGCAGTGCGGGAGAAATTGAAGCTTTCTTT
TRBJ2-7 TRBV5-4 - - CASSLGWGPYEQYF TGTGCCAGCAGCTTGGGTTGGGGTCCCTACGAGCAGTACTTC
TRBJ2-3 TRBV5-6 - TRBD2 CASSSGTSGSTDTQYF TGTGCCAGCAGCTCTGGGACTAGCGGTAGCACAGATACGCAGTATTTT
TRBJ2-7 TRBV7-6 - TRBD1 CASSKDRSGEQYF TGTGCCAGCAGCAAGGACAGGTCAGGCGAGCAGTACTTC
TRBJ2-5 TRBV7-2 - - CASSFRAETQYF TGTGCCAGCAGCTTTCGGGCGGAGACCCAGTACTTC
TRBJ2-7 TRBV7-8 few - CASSRTGTSSYEQYF TGTGCCAGCAGCCGCACCGGGACTTCCTCCTACGAGCAGTACTTC
TRBJ2-5 TRBV7-7 - TRBD1 CASSLVGQGKGETQYF TGTGCCAGCAGCTTAGTGGGACAGGGGAAAGGAGAGACCCAGTACTTC
TRBJ2-5 TRBV27 - - CASSRGRRETQYF TGTGCCAGCAGTCGAGGGCGGAGGGAGACCCAGTACTTC
TRBJ1-1 TRBV2 - - CASSQVGGRSSTEAFF TGTGCCAGCAGCCAAGTCGGGGGGAGAAGTAGCACTGAAGCTTTCTTT
TRBJ2-7 TRBV4-2 - - CASSLSAGTYEQYF TGTGCCAGCAGCTTAAGCGCGGGGACCTACGAGCAGTACTTC
TRBJ2-2 TRBV27 few TRBD1 CASRHLGQALTGELFF TGTGCCAGCAGACACCTAGGACAGGCTCTCACCGGGGAGCTGTTTTTT
TRBJ2-7 TRBV5-1 - - CASSTTLGYEQYF TGCGCCAGCAGTACCACCTTGGGGTACGAGCAGTACTTC
TRBJ1-3 TRBV4-2 many - CASSQDFGGPGNTIYF TGTGCCAGCAGCCAAGATTTCGGGGGCCCTGGAAACACCATATATTTT
TRBJ2-7 TRBV4-2 - TRBD1 CASSHGTGRASYEQYF TGTGCCAGCAGCCACGGGACAGGGAGAGCCTCGTACGAGCAGTACTTC
TRBJ1-2 TRBV7-9 - TRBD1 CASSLGQGLYGYTF TGTGCCAGCAGCTTAGGACAGGGTCTCTATGGCTACACCTTC
TRBJ2-7 TRBV28 few - CASKGKPYEQYF TGTGCCAGTAAAGGGAAACCCTACGAGCAGTACTTC
TRBJ1-5 TRBV7-2 few - CASSFEGGLSNQPQHF TGTGCCAGCAGCTTTGAGGGCGGGCTTAGCAATCAGCCCCAGCATTTT
TRBJ2-7 TRBV5-1 - TRBD1 CASSYGTGLGEQYF TGCGCCAGCAGTTACGGGACAGGTTTGGGAGAGCAGTACTTC
TRBJ1-1 TRBV5-1 few - CASIRDGEAFF TGCGCCAGCATCAGGGACGGTGAAGCTTTCTTT
TRBJ1-2 TRBV5-1 - - CASSSEAGGYTF TGCGCCAGCAGCTCTGAAGCGGGGGGCTACACCTTC
TRBJ2-1 TRBV20-1 - - CSARGSGEQFF TGCAGTGCTAGGGGGTCTGGCGAGCAGTTCTTC
TRBJ1-5 TRBV30 - - CAWRGPGTEQPQHF TGTGCCTGGAGGGGACCAGGTACAGAGCAGCCCCAGCATTTT
TRBJ2-1 TRBV5-6 few - CASSLAGYPSSYNEQFF TGTGCCAGCAGCTTGGCGGGCTACCCGAGCTCCTACAATGAGCAGTTCTTC
TRBJ2-7 TRBV29-1 - TRBD2 CSVVDGPRLGRETRSYEQYF TGCAGCGTTGTCGACGGCCCACGCCTAGGGCGGGAGACACGCTCCTACGAGCAGTACTTC
TRBJ1-1 TRBV5-1 - - CASSLARAGRETEAFF TGCGCCAGCAGCTTGGCCCGGGCGGGGCGCGAGACTGAAGCTTTCTTT
TRBJ2-7 TRBV5-1 - - CASSLGGSEQYF TGCGCCAGCAGCTTGGGGGGATCCGAGCAGTACTTC
TRBJ2-7 TRBV29-1 - TRBD2 CSVRPSGSSSYEQYF TGCAGCGTGAGACCTAGCGGATCATCCTCCTACGAGCAGTACTTC
TRBJ1-1 TRBV18 - - CASSPQNELNTEAFF TGTGCCAGCTCACCACAGAATGAGCTGAACACTGAAGCTTTCTTT
TRBJ2-1 TRBV5-1 - TRBD1 CASNPGQAGFNEQFF TGCGCCAGCAACCCGGGACAGGCTGGCTTCAATGAGCAGTTCTTC
TRBJ2-5 TRBV18 - TRBD2 CASTNSGLASGETQYF TGTGCCAGCACGAACTCAGGACTAGCGTCCGGGGAGACCCAGTACTTC
TRBJ2-6 TRBV19 - - CASKGGASGANVLTF TGTGCCAGTAAGGGTGGGGCCTCTGGGGCCAACGTCCTGACTTTC
TRBJ2-1 TRBV4-2 - - CASSQVSLPNEQFF TGTGCCAGCAGCCAAGTATCCCTCCCCAATGAGCAGTTCTTC
TRBJ1-4 TRBV4-1 once - CASSLRARDPNEKLFF TGCGCCAGCAGCCTAAGGGCCCGGGACCCGAATGAAAAACTGTTTTTT
TRBJ2-1 TRBV6-5 - TRBD2 CASSYGTSGRYEQFF TGTGCCAGCAGTTACGGGACTAGCGGCCGTTATGAGCAGTTCTTC
TRBJ1-6 TRBV11-2 - - CASSWDTNSPLHF TGTGCCAGCAGTTGGGACACGAATTCACCCCTCCACTTT
TRBJ2-7 TRBV10-3 - - CAISQDSTYEQYF TGTGCCATCAGCCAGGACAGTACCTACGAGCAGTACTTC
TRBJ2-3 TRBV28 - TRBD2 CASSRGESTDTQYF TGTGCCAGCAGCCGGGGGGAAAGCACAGATACGCAGTATTTT
TRBJ1-1 TRBV5-4 - TRBD1 CASRKDRGSTEAFF TGTGCCAGCAGGAAAGACAGGGGGTCCACTGAAGCTTTCTTT
TRBJ1-5 TRBV18 - - CASSPQRFGGNQPQHF TGTGCCAGCTCACCACAGCGCTTCGGGGGCAATCAGCCCCAGCATTTT
TRBJ2-7 TRBV4-2 - - CASSPGQGVYEQYF TGTGCCAGCAGCCCCGGGCAAGGGGTGTACGAGCAGTACTTC
TRBJ2-1 TRBV6-5 - - CASSYGQHNEQFF TGTGCCAGCAGTTACGGACAACACAATGAGCAGTTCTTC
TRBJ2-7 TRBV28 - TRBD1 CASSSPGQGRGSYEQYF TGTGCCAGCAGTTCCCCGGGACAGGGCCGTGGCTCCTACGAGCAGTACTTC
TRBJ2-5 TRBV5-8 - TRBD1 CASSLVRGLETQYF TGTGCCAGCAGCTTGGTCAGGGGGCTGGAGACCCAGTACTTC
TRBJ2-6 TRBV7-9 - - CASPDFSGANVLTF TGTGCCAGTCCCGATTTTTCTGGGGCCAACGTCCTGACTTTC
TRBJ2-5 TRBV30 many - CAWTGQETQYF TGTGCCTGGACAGGTCAAGAGACCCAGTACTTC